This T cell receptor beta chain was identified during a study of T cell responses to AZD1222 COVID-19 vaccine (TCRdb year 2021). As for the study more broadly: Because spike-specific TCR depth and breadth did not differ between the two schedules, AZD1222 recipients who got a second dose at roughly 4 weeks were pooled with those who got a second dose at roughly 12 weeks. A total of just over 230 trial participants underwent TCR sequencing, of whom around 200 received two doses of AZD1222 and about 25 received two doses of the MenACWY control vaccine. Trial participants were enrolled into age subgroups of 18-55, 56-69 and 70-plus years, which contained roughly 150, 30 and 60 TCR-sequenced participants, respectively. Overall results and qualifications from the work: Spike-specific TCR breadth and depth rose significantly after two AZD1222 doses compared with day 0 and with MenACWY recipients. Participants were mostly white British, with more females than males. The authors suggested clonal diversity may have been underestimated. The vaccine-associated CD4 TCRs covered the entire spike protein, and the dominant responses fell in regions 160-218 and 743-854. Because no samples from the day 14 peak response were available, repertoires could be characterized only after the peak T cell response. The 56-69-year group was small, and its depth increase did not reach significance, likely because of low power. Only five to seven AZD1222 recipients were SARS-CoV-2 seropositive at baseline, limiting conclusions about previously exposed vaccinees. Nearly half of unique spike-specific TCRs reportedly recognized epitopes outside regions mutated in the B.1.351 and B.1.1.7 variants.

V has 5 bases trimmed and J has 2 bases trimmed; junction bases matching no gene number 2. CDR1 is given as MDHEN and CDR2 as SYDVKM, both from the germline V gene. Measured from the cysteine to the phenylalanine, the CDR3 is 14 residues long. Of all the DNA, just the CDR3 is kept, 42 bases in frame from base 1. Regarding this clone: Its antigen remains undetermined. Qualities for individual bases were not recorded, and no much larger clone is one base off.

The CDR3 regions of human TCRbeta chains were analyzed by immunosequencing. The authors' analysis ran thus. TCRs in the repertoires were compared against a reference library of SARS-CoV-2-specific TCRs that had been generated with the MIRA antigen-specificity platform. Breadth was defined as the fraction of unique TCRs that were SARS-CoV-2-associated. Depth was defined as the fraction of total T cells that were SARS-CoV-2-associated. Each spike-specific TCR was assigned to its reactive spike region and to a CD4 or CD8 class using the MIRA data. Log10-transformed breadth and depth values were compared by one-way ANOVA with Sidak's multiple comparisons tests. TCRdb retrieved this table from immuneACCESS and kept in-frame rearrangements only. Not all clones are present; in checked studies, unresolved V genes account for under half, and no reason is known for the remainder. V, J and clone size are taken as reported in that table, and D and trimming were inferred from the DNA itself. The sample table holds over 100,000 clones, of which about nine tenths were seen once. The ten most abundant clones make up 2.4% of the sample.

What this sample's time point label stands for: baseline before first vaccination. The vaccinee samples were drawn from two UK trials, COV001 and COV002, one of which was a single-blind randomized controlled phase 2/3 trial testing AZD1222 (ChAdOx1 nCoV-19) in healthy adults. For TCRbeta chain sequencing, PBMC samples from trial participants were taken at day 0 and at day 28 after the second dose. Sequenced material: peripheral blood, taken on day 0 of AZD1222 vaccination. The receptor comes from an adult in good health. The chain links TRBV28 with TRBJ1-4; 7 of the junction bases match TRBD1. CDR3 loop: CASSPTGTNEKLFF. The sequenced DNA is TGTGCCAGCAGTCCGACAGGGACTAATGAAAAACTGTTTTTT.